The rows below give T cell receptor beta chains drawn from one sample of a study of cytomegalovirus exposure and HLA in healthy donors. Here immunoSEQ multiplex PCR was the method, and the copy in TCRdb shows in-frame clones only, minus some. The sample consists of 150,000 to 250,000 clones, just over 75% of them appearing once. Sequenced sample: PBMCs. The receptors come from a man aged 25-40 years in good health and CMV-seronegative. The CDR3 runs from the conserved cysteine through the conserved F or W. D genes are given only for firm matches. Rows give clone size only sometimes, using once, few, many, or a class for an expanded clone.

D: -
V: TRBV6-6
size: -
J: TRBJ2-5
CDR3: CASRSQGGQETQYF
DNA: TGTGCCAGCAGGTCCCAGGGGGGCCAAGAGACCCAGTACTTC

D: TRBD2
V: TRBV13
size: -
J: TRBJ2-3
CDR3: CASSSKTSGSLDTQYF
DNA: TGTGCCAGCAGCTCGAAGACTAGCGGGAGTTTAGATACGCAGTATTTT

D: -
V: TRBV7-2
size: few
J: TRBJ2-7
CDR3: CASSNSVEQYF
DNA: TGTGCCAGCAGCAATAGTGTAGAGCAGTACTTC

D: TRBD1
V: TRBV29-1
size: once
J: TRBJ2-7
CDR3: CSVSGTGRYEQYF
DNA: TGCAGCGTATCCGGGACAGGGCGTTACGAGCAGTACTTC

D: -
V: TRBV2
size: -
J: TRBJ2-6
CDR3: CASRQGTGANVLTF
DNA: TGTGCCAGCAGACAGGGCACTGGGGCCAACGTCCTGACTTTC

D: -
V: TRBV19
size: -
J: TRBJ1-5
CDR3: CASKGGTQPQHF
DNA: TGTGCCAGTAAGGGTGGGACACAGCCCCAGCATTTT

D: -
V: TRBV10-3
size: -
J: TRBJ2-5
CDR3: CAISEAGTLKTQYF
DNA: TGTGCCATCAGTGAAGCGGGCACCCTGAAGACCCAGTACTTC

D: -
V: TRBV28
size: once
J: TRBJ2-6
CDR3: CASIKIRGGSGANVLTF
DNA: TGTGCCAGCATCAAAATTCGAGGGGGCTCTGGGGCCAACGTCCTGACTTTC

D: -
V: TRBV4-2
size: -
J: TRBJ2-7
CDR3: CASSQDGVPSSYEQYF
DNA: TGTGCCAGCAGCCAAGATGGTGTCCCGAGCTCCTACGAGCAGTACTTC

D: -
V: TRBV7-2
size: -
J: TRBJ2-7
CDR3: CASSSRAVSYEQYF
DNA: TGTGCCAGCAGCTCAAGAGCGGTATCCTACGAGCAGTACTTC

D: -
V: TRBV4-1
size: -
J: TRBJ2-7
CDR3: CASSQDWRPYYEQYF
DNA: TGCGCCAGCAGCCAAGATTGGAGGCCGTACTACGAGCAGTACTTC

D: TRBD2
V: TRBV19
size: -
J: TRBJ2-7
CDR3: CASSPKRSSGSEQYF
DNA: TGTGCCAGTAGTCCCAAGAGGAGTAGCGGGAGTGAGCAGTACTTC